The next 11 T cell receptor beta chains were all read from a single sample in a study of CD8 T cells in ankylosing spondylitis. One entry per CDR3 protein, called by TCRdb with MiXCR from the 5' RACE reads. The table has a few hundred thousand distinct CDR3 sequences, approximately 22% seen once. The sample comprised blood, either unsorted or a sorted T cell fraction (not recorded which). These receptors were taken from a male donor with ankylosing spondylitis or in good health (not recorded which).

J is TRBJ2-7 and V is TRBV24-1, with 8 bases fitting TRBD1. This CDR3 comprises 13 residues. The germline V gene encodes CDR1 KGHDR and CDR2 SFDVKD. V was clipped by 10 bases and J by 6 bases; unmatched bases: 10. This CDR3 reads CATQTGTGGEQYF. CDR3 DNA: TGTGCCACGCAAACCGGGACAGGAGGCGAGCAGTACTTC.

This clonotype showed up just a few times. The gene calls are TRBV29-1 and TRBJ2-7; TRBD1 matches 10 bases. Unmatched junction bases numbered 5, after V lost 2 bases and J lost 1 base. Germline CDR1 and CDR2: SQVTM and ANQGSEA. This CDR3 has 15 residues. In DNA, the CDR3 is TGCAGCGTTGAATTTCCGGACAGGGGGTCCTACGAGCAGTACTTC. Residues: CSVEFPDRGSYEQYF.

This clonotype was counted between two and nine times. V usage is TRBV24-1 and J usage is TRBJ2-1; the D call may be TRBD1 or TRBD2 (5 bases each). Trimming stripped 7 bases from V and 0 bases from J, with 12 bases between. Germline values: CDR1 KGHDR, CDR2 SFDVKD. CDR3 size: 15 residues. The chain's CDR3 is CATSTRDASYNEQFF. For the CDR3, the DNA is TGTGCCACCAGCACCCGGGACGCCTCCTACAATGAGCAGTTCTTC.

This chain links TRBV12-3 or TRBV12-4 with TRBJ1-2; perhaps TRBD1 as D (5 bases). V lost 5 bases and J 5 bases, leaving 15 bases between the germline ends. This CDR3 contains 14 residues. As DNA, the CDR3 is TGTGCCAGCAGTCCCGGGGGGGTGCGATATGGCTACACCTTC. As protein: CASSPGGVRYGYTF.

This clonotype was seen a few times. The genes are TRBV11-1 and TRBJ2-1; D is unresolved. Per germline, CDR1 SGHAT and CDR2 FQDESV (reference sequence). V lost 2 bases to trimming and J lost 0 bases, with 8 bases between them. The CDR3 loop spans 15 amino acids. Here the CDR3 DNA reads TGTGCCAGCAGCTTATCCCGTCTCTCCTACAATGAGCAGTTCTTC. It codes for CASSLSRLSYNEQFF.

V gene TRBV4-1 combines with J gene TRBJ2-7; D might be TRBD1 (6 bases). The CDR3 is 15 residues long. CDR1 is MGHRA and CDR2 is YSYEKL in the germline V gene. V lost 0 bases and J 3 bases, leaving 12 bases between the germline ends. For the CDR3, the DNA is TGCGCCAGCAGCCAAGATCCCAGGGGTCTCTACGAGCAGTACTTC. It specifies CASSQDPRGLYEQYF.

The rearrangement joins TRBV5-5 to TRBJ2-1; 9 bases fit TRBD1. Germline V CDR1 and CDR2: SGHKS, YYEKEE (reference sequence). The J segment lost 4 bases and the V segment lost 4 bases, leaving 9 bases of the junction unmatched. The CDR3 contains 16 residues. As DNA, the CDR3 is TGTGCCAGCAGCCCTCCACCGGGACAGGGATACAATGAGCAGTTCTTC. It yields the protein CASSPPPGQGYNEQFF.

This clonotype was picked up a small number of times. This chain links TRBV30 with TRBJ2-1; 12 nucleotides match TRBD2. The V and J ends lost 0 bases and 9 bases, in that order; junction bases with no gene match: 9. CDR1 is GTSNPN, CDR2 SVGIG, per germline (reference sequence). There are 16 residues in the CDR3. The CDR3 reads CAWSVPRLAGGFEQFF. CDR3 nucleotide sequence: TGTGCCTGGAGTGTCCCGCGGCTAGCGGGGGGGTTTGAGCAGTTCTTC.

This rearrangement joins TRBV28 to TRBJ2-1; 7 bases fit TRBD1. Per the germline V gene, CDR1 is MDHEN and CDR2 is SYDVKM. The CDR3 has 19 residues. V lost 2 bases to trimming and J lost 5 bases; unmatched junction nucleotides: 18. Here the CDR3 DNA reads TGTGCCAGCAGTTTAAGTACCCCCCGACGGGACAGATCCCACAATGAGCAGTTCTTC. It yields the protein CASSLSTPRRDRSHNEQFF.

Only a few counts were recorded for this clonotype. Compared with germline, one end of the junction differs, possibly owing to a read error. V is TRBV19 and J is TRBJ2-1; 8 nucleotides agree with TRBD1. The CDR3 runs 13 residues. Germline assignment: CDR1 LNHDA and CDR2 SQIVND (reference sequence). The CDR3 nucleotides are TGTGCCAGTAGTATGGAGTTAGGACAGGGCAACGTCTTC. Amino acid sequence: CASSMELGQGNVF.

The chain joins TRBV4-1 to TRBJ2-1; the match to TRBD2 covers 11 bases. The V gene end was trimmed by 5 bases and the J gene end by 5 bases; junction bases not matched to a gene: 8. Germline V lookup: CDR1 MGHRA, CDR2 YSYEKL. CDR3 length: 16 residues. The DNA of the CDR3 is TGCGCCAGCAGCTCTATAGCGGGGGGGCCGAACAATGAGCAGTTCTTC. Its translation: CASSSIAGGPNNEQFF.